This TCR beta chain was observed in a study of beta chain features in type 1 diabetes. General study findings and limits: Researchers reported that naive, central memory and Treg TCRB repertoires appeared more similar in patients than in healthy donors.

Sequencing targeted expressed TCRB transcripts, as all isolated RNA had been reverse transcribed. Sequencing was performed with immunoSEQ multiplex PCR; in TCRdb, only in-frame clones are kept and a portion is missing. The sample lists hundreds of thousands of clones, roughly 15% seen once, with about 0.025% in the top ten. Comment on this clone: The antigen is undetermined. At the DNA level, this CDR3 is encoded by other sequences in the same sample as well.

Per the germline V gene, CDR1 is SGHTA and CDR2 is FQGNSA. The V gene lost 3 bases and the J gene lost 3 bases, with 7 bases spanning the gap. The CDR3 is 13 residues long. The clonotype comes from a woman aged 18-30 years in good health. Sample: naive CD4+ T cells from blood. The chain links TRBV7-2 to TRBJ2-3; D is unclear. Here the CDR3 reads CASSFQRTDTQYF. DNA for the CDR3: TGTGCCAGCAGCTTCCAACGGACAGATACGCAGTATTTT.